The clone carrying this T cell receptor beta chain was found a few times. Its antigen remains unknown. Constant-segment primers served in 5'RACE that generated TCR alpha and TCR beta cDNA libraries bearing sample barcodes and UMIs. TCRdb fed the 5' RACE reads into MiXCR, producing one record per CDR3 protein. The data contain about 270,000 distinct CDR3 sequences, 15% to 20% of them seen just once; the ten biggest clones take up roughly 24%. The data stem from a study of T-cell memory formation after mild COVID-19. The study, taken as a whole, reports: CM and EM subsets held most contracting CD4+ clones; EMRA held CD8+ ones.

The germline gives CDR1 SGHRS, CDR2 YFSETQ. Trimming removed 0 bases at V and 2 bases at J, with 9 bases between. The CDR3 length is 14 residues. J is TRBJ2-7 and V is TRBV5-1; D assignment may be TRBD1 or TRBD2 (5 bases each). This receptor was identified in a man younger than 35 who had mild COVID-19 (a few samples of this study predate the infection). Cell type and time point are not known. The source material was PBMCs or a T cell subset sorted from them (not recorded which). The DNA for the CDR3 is TGCGCCAGCAGCTTGGCCGGGACCGCCTACGAGCAGTACTTC. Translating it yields CASSLAGTAYEQYF.